Following are 29 T cell receptor beta chains from one sample sequenced in a study of beta chain features in type 1 diabetes. Sequencing targeted expressed TCRB transcripts, as all isolated RNA had been reverse transcribed. Produced via immunoSEQ multiplex PCR; TCRdb's table is partial and in-frame only. The data hold hundreds of thousands of clones, with approximately 30% observed a single time. Sequenced input: naive CD4+ T cells from blood. The source is a young man in good health.

V is TRBV5-1 and J is TRBJ2-7; perhaps TRBD1 as D (6 bases). This CDR3 contains 14 residues. Trimming pared 2 bases from V and 6 bases from J, leaving 15 bases between. Germline CDR1 reads SGHRS; CDR2 reads YFSETQ. The CDR3 here is CASSFTQGTGEQYF. The CDR3 region has the DNA TGCGCCAGCAGCTTCACGCAGGGGACGGGCGAGCAGTACTTC.

The rearrangement links TRBV13 to TRBJ2-5; no clear D gene. The CDR3 contains 12 residues. CDR1 and CDR2 from the germline V gene are PRHDT and FYEKMQ (reference sequence). Trimming removed 1 base at V and 4 bases at J, with 4 bases between. CDR3 loop: CASSLVRETQYF. The DNA of the CDR3 is TGTGCCAGCAGCTTAGTGCGAGAGACCCAGTACTTC.

This clone turned up a few times. The gene calls are TRBV29-1 and TRBJ2-2, with 11 bases aligning to TRBD2. Trimming at V came to 7 bases and at J to 6 bases, leaving 4 bases not matched to a gene. CDR1 is SQVTM, CDR2 ANQGSEA, per germline. The CDR3 length is 13 residues. Here the CDR3 DNA reads TGCAGCGGTAGCGGGAGGGTCGCCGGGGAGCTGTTTTTT. It encodes CSGSGRVAGELFF.

The V gene is TRBV23-1, the J gene TRBJ2-7; D gene unclear. TRBV23-1 is flagged as an ORF with uncertain function. Deletions cut 0 bases from V and 5 bases from J, with 5 bases between. This CDR3 comprises 12 residues. The CDR3: CASSQSYNEQYF. CDR3 coding DNA: TGCGCCAGCAGTCAATCCTACAACGAGCAGTACTTC.

The chain is built from TRBV18 and TRBJ2-5, with 7 positions matching TRBD1. Losses at the gene ends were 5 bases for V and 4 bases for J; bases not matched to a gene: 7. Germline lookup yields CDR1 KGHSH and CDR2 LQKENI. The length of the CDR3 is 14 residues. The CDR3, as DNA: TGTGCCAGCTCATCCCCGACAGGGCGAGAGACCCAGTACTTC. It is translated as CASSSPTGRETQYF.

The V and J genes are TRBV4-1 and TRBJ2-4; D remains ambiguous. There are 14 residues in the CDR3. V lost 3 bases and J 0 bases, leaving 6 bases between the germline ends. Germline CDR1 MGHRA, CDR2 YSYEKL. CDR3 bases: TGCGCCAGCAGCCAGCCAGTAGCCAAAAACATTCAGTACTTC. Translated, it gives CASSQPVAKNIQYF.

The chain links TRBV4-2 to TRBJ1-5, with a weak D call TRBD1 (6 bases). Germline V gene sequence: CDR1 LGHNA, CDR2 YNFKEQ. Trimming cost V 0 bases and J 7 bases, with 13 bases left between them. The CDR3 loop spans 15 amino acids. CDR3 sequence: CASSQDNGGPQPQHF. DNA of the CDR3: TGTGCCAGCAGCCAAGATAACGGGGGGCCGCAGCCCCAGCATTTT.

This clone came up a few times. This chain links TRBV29-1 with TRBJ2-3; 12 bases line up with TRBD2. In germline, CDR1 is SQVTM, CDR2 ANQGSEA. CDR3 length: 14 amino acids. The junction had 3 bases not matched to a gene; V was cut back by 3 bases and J by 5 bases. For the CDR3, the DNA is TGCAGCGTTGAGGGGGGACTAGCGGGAGATACGCAGTATTTT. As protein: CSVEGGLAGDTQYF.

The V and J genes are TRBV7-9 and TRBJ2-3, with 7 bases identical to TRBD2. CDR1 is SEHNR and CDR2 is FQNEAQ in the germline V gene (reference sequence). The CDR3 spans 16 residues. V lost 5 bases and J lost 3; bases outside the gene matches: 11. CDR3 protein: CASSLLTGRGTDTQYF. As DNA, the CDR3 is TGTGCCAGCAGCCTCCTAACTGGGCGGGGGACAGATACGCAGTATTTT.

The J gene is TRBJ1-5, the V gene TRBV7-2; D unresolved. V was trimmed by 1 base and J by 2 bases, leaving 9 bases between them. Germline V gene data show CDR1 as SGHTA and CDR2 as FQGNSA. The CDR3 consists of 15 residues. The CDR3 loop reads CASSLELWGNQPQHF. In nucleotides, the CDR3 is TGTGCCAGCAGCTTAGAACTTTGGGGCAATCAGCCCCAGCATTTT.

V gene TRBV7-9 combines with J gene TRBJ2-3; possibly TRBD2 for D (5 bases). From germline, CDR1 is SEHNR and CDR2 FQNEAQ (reference sequence). The V gene lost 5 bases and the J gene lost 3 bases, with 15 bases spanning the gap. The CDR3 spans 15 residues. The chain's CDR3 is CASSPRLGVTDTQYF. The CDR3 DNA is TGTGCCAGCAGCCCCCGACTGGGAGTGACAGATACGCAGTATTTT.

The sample holds a few counts of this clone. The chain employs TRBV7-2 and TRBJ2-7; unclear D gene. Between the trimmed V and J ends, which lost 5 bases and 2 bases, there was a span of 7 bases. Germline V gene data show CDR1 as SGHTA and CDR2 as FQGNSA. CDR3 length: 12 amino acids. The CDR3 sequence is CASSEWAYEQYF. CDR3 coding DNA: TGTGCCAGCAGCGAGTGGGCCTACGAGCAGTACTTC.

This clone has only a few counts. The gene calls are TRBV5-1 and TRBJ2-5; D is perhaps TRBD1 (6 bases). The CDR3 length is 14 residues. Trimming pared 4 bases from V and 4 bases from J, leaving 14 bases between. Germline V gene data show CDR1 as SGHRS and CDR2 as YFSETQ. DNA of the CDR3: TGCGCCAGCAGCGGCAGGGGAATGGGAGAGACCCAGTACTTC. Its protein is CASSGRGMGETQYF.

This sequence joins TRBV7-9 and TRBJ2-1; D unresolved. The length of the CDR3 is 11 residues. Trimming pared 2 bases from V and 10 bases from J, leaving 6 bases between. Germline CDR1 and CDR2: SEHNR and FQNEAQ (reference sequence). Here the CDR3 reads CASSLLSEQFF. Here the CDR3 DNA reads TGTGCCAGCAGCTTACTTTCCGAGCAGTTCTTC.

The V call is TRBV30, the J call TRBJ2-1, with 8 bases matching TRBD2. Germline V gene data show CDR1 as GTSNPN and CDR2 as SVGIG (reference sequence). The CDR3 is 16 residues long. V lost 5 bases and J lost 3; bases outside the gene matches: 12. CDR3 DNA sequence: TGTGCCTGGGGCTCCTGGGCGGGAGGTCTCTACAATGAGCAGTTCTTC. Translating it yields CAWGSWAGGLYNEQFF. Looking up the rest from reference TRBV30 and TRBJ2-1 gives the full variable domain: SQTIHQWPATLVQPVGSPLSLECTVEGTSNPNLYWYRQAAGRGLQLLFYSVGIGQISSEVPQNLSASRPQDRQFILSSKKLLLSDSGFYLCAWGSWAGGLYNEQFFGPGTRLTVL.

The chain joins TRBV2 to TRBJ1-1; no firm D call. Trimming removed 8 bases from V and 2 bases from J, with 15 bases in between. Germline V CDR1 and CDR2: SNHLY, FYNNEI. The length of the CDR3 is 14 residues. The chain's CDR3 is CASGPSLPNTEAFF. CDR3 DNA: TGTGCCAGCGGGCCCTCACTCCCCAACACTGAAGCTTTCTTT.

This clone was counted a few times. This chain uses TRBV6-6 with TRBJ2-1; TRBD2 aligns across 7 bases. Unmatched junction bases numbered 5, after V lost 4 bases and J lost 2 bases. The CDR3 consists of 15 residues. CDR1 MNHNY and CDR2 SVGAGI come from the germline V gene (reference sequence). CDR3 amino acids: CASSLMAGAYNEQFF. CDR3 in DNA: TGTGCCAGCAGTTTAATGGCGGGAGCCTACAATGAGCAGTTCTTC.

The chain uses TRBV6-5 and TRBJ2-1; 8 nucleotides line up with TRBD2. Germline CDR1 and CDR2: MNHEY and SVGAGI. The trim removed 7 bases at V and 6 bases at J, leaving 5 bases unmatched. The CDR3 contains 13 residues. The CDR3 spells CASTKRGFNEQFF. The CDR3 nucleotides read TGTGCCAGCACCAAGCGGGGGTTCAATGAGCAGTTCTTC.

This clone showed up just a few times. J is TRBJ2-4 and V is TRBV5-1, with a weak D call TRBD2 (6 bases). CDR1 and CDR2 from the germline V gene are SGHRS and YFSETQ. This CDR3 has 16 amino acids. Trimming removed 0 bases from V and 0 bases from J, with 10 bases in between. The chain's CDR3 is CASSLDAGIAKNIQYF. As DNA, the CDR3 is TGCGCCAGCAGCTTGGATGCGGGAATAGCCAAAAACATTCAGTACTTC. The full variable domain, in which reference TRBV5-1 and TRBJ2-4 provide the parts outside the CDR3, is KAGVTQTPRYLIKTRGQQVTLSCSPISGHRSVSWYQQTPGQGLQFLFEYFSETQRNKGNFPGRFSGRQFSNSRSEMNVSTLELGDSALYLCASSLDAGIAKNIQYFGAGTRLSVL.

The rearrangement links TRBV6-5 to TRBJ1-3, with a weak D call TRBD1 (5 bases). This CDR3 is 15 amino acids long. CDR1 is MNHEY, CDR2 SVGAGI, per germline. V lost 5 bases, J lost 0 bases, and 11 bases lay in between. This chain's CDR3 is CASSPQGVSGNTIYF. DNA of the CDR3: TGTGCCAGCAGTCCCCAGGGTGTCTCTGGAAACACCATATATTTT.

J is TRBJ2-1 and V is TRBV19, with TRBD2 matching over 7 bases. Looked up from germline, CDR1 is LNHDA and CDR2 is SQIVND (reference sequence). Trimming cost V 2 bases and J 3 bases; bases outside gene matches: 7. The CDR3 covers 16 residues. CDR3 protein: CASSILAGVIYNEQFF. DNA of the CDR3: TGTGCCAGTAGTATATTGGCGGGAGTGATCTACAATGAGCAGTTCTTC.

This clone turned up a few times. This sequence joins TRBV10-3 and TRBJ2-2; TRBD1 matches at 9 bases. Germline values: CDR1 ENHRY, CDR2 SYGVKD. The V gene end was trimmed by 4 bases and the J gene end by 3 bases; junction bases not matched to a gene: 6. The length of the CDR3 is 16 residues. The CDR3 sequence is CAISGTGQGYTGELFF. The CDR3 region has the DNA TGTGCCATCAGTGGGACGGGACAGGGCTACACCGGGGAGCTGTTTTTT.

Only a few counts were recorded for this clone. The rearrangement links TRBV6-1 to TRBJ1-1; a weak D match, TRBD1 (5 bases). The CDR3 totals 13 residues. Per the germline V gene, CDR1 is MNHNS and CDR2 is SASEGT. Here the CDR3 DNA reads TGTGCGGAAGGGGCTTTGCCAGCCACTGAAGCTTTCTTT. Amino acid sequence: CAEGALPATEAFF.

This clone has a handful of counts. The CDR3 bases are TGTGCCAGCAGCCGACTTCAGGGGGGCGACTATGGCTACACCTTC. Its translation is CASSRLQGGDYGYTF. This chain links TRBV5-4 with TRBJ1-2; 7 positions match TRBD1. The germline gives CDR1 SGHNT, CDR2 YYREEE (reference sequence). The CDR3 consists of 15 residues. Trimming cost V 4 bases and J 3 bases; bases outside gene matches: 9.

The genes are TRBV7-2 and TRBJ2-3; D possibly uses TRBD1 or TRBD2 (5 bases each). V was shortened by 4 bases and J by 5 bases, with 10 bases between the two germline ends. Germline CDR1 SGHTA, CDR2 FQGNSA. The length of the CDR3 is 13 residues. CDR3 in DNA: TGTGCCAGCAGCTCCCGGGGCGAAGATACGCAGTATTTT. Its translation: CASSSRGEDTQYF.

The chain joins TRBV2 to TRBJ2-7; D ambiguous. CDR3 length: 8 residues. Germline CDR1 SNHLY, CDR2 FYNNEI. Trimming removed 4 bases at V and 9 bases at J, with 1 base between. CDR3 DNA sequence: TGTGCCAGCAGTGGGCAGTACTTC. This codes for CASSGQYF.

The chain carries TRBV7-8 and TRBJ2-5, with D perhaps TRBD1 (6 bases). Germline V gene sequence: CDR1 SGHVS, CDR2 FQNEAQ. V dropped 2 bases and J dropped 4 bases, with 20 bases sitting between them. The length of the CDR3 is 17 residues. The CDR3 DNA reads TGTGCCAGCAGCTTAACCTACACCCGACAGGTCCCAGAGACCCAGTACTTC. Translating it yields CASSLTYTRQVPETQYF.

This clone was seen more than once but under ten times. The chain recombines TRBV21-1 with TRBJ2-7; the listed D gene, TRBD2, was not tested against the DNA. TRBV21-1 is shown as a pseudogene. The length of the CDR3 is 17 residues. This chain's CDR3 is CASSKEQRELVLDEQYF. In nucleotides, the CDR3 is TGTGCCAGCAGCAAAGAGCAGCGGGAGTTAGTTTTGGACGAGCAGTACTTC.

This clone was picked up a small number of times. The gene calls are TRBV30 and TRBJ1-1; D gene ambiguous. Germline V lookup: CDR1 GTSNPN, CDR2 SVGIG (reference sequence). The germline V and J ends were trimmed by 4 bases and 0 bases, with 6 bases remaining between them. CDR3 length: 12 amino acids. Written as DNA, the CDR3 is TGTGCCTGGAAACGGGTGAACACTGAAGCTTTCTTT. Its protein product is CAWKRVNTEAFF.